The present T cell receptor beta chain was sequenced within a study of cytomegalovirus exposure and HLA in healthy donors. Study summary: Researchers found that roughly 77% of 350 to 500 genotyped donors fell within the Caucasian-associated ancestry cluster.

Details on this clone: Its target is unknown.

Study outcomes and limitations: The study put about 180 TCR beta chains on its list as cytomegalovirus-associated. Previously analyzed data showed that most TCR beta V segments were productive at a frequency of about 87% or about 30%.

PCR used 60 Vbeta primers and 13 Jbeta primers. TCRdb keeps only in-frame clones here, not all; method: immunoSEQ multiplex PCR. The specimen's table records roughly 120,000 clones. This clonotype was obtained from a man younger than 35 in good health and CMV-seronegative. Sequencing input: PBMCs.

The CDR3 loop reads CAWTFVSGRDEQFF. The CDR3 DNA is TGTGCCTGGACCTTCGTTAGTGGCCGGGATGAGCAGTTCTTC. The chain couples TRBV30 to TRBJ2-1; D is unclear. CDR1 and CDR2 from the germline V gene are GTSNPN and SVGIG (reference sequence). Trimming stripped 4 bases from V and 8 bases from J, with 18 bases between. The CDR3 loop spans 14 amino acids.